This TCR beta chain was captured by sequencing in a study of blood T cell repertoires in COVID-19. Overall study context: COVID-19 samples, acute and convalescent, were from the United States, Italy and Spain. The cDNA or gDNA used as material had been derived from T cells, B-cell-depleted T cells, or PBMCs.

In the source study's methods: Researchers report that nucleated cell counts were estimated from reference gene primer amplification. Measured with immunoSEQ multiplex PCR; TCRdb has only the in-frame clones, and not every one. The DNA was the basis for D and trimming; V, J and clone size are from that table. The table includes fewer than 90,000 clones, roughly 91% detected once. Between the trimmed V and J ends, which lost 1 base and 8 bases, there was a span of 11 bases. The CDR3 is made up of 13 amino acids. The V gene's germline CDR1 is MDHEN and CDR2 SYDVKM. This receptor was identified in a human donor in a cohort sampled during active COVID-19. Material: peripheral blood. This chain uses TRBV28 with TRBJ1-2, with D perhaps TRBD1 (6 bases). CDR3 loop: CASSLLTGSGYTF. CDR3 sequence (DNA): TGTGCCAGCAGTTTATTGACAGGATCAGGCTACACCTTC.